A selection of T cell receptor beta chains follows, all from one sample in a study of blood T cell repertoires in COVID-19. The assay was immunoSEQ multiplex PCR, and TCRdb's table has in-frame clones only and misses some. Among 97,000 or so clones listed, around 84% were seen once. The sequencing sample was made of peripheral blood. These receptors all come from a man in his forties or fifties with active or convalescent COVID-19. CDR3s include the opening cysteine and the closing phenylalanine or tryptophan. A D gene is named only where the DNA matches it firmly. Size is stated for part of the rows, as once, few or many counts, or as a class when the clone is expanded.

J,D,V,size,DNA,CDR3
TRBJ1-2,TRBD1,TRBV3-1/TRBV3-2,.,TGTGCCAGCAGCCAACACGACAGGGAGAGGGGCTACACCTTC,CASSQHDRERGYTF
TRBJ1-6,TRBD1,TRBV3-1/TRBV3-2,few,TGTGCCAGCAGAGGACAGGGTAATTCACCCCTCCACTTT,CASRGQGNSPLHF
TRBJ2-1,TRBD2,TRBV2,.,TGTGCCAGCAGTGAAAATAGCGGGGGGCCAGGTGAGCAGTTCTTC,CASSENSGGPGEQFF
TRBJ1-1,.,TRBV5-1,.,TGCGCCAGCAGCGACTCGGAGGACACTGAAGCTTTCTTT,CASSDSEDTEAFF
TRBJ2-1,TRBD2,TRBV12-3/TRBV12-4,.,TGTGCCAGCAGTTTGGGGGGGTACAATGAGCAGTTCTTC,CASSLGGYNEQFF
TRBJ1-2,.,TRBV7-2,.,TGTGCCAGCAGCTTGGCGGGGGCAGTGGGTGGCTACACCTTC,CASSLAGAVGGYTF
TRBJ1-2,.,TRBV28,.,TGTGCCAGCAGTCCAGGGATCTATGGCTACACCTTC,CASSPGIYGYTF
TRBJ2-1,.,TRBV3-1/TRBV3-2,.,TGTGCCAGCAGCCAAGGCCTAGCGAGTGAGCAGTTCTTC,CASSQGLASEQFF
TRBJ2-2,.,TRBV11-2,.,TGTGCCAGCAGCTTAATACTAGTTGGGGCCGGGGAGCTGTTTTTT,CASSLILVGAGELFF
TRBJ2-5,.,TRBV4-2,.,TGTGCCAGCAGCCAAGCCTCGCCCGGGACTCCTAATCCTCAAGAGACCCAGTACTTC,CASSQASPGTPNPQETQYF
TRBJ1-5,TRBD1,TRBV28,.,TGTGCCAGCAGGAAACCGGGACAGGGAGATCAGCCCCAGCATTTT,CASRKPGQGDQPQHF
TRBJ2-1,.,TRBV4-1,few,TGCGCCAGCAGCCAAGATCCCCAGGGATACAATGAGCAGTTCTTC,CASSQDPQGYNEQFF
TRBJ2-7,.,TRBV28,.,TGTGCCAGTCTTCCTTCCGCGGGGCAGGGAAGCTCCTACGAGCAGTACTTC,CASLPSAGQGSSYEQYF
TRBJ2-5,TRBD2,TRBV10-2,once,TGCGCCAGCAGTGAGTCGCTAGCGGGGGAAGAGACCCAGTACTTC,CASSESLAGEETQYF
TRBJ2-4,.,TRBV4-3,.,TGCGCCAGCAGCCAAGGGCCCAGTTCCTTAAACATTCAGTACTTC,CASSQGPSSLNIQYF
TRBJ1-6,.,TRBV19,.,TGTGCCAGTAGTATCGACGGACTAAATTCACCCCTCCACTTT,CASSIDGLNSPLHF
TRBJ2-5,TRBD2,TRBV6-1,.,TGTGCCAGCAGTGATAGCGGGGGCCTGAACCAAGAGACCCAGTACTTC,CASSDSGGLNQETQYF
TRBJ1-4,TRBD1,TRBV7-9,.,TGTGCCAGCAGCCCAGGGACAGCGAAAACTAATGAAAAACTGTTTTTT,CASSPGTAKTNEKLFF
TRBJ2-7,TRBD1,TRBV28,.,TGTGCCAGCAGGACAGGGGCCTACGAGCAGTACTTC,CASRTGAYEQYF
TRBJ2-5,TRBD2,TRBV28,.,TGTGCCAGCAGCTTAGCGGGGGGGGAGACCCAGTACTTC,CASSLAGGETQYF
TRBJ1-2,.,TRBV7-2,.,TGTGCCAGCAGCTTAGGAGGGAAGGATGGCTACACCTTC,CASSLGGKDGYTF
TRBJ1-3,.,TRBV9,.,TGTGCCAGCAACCCCACAGGGATTGCAGGAAACACCATATATTTT,CASNPTGIAGNTIYF
TRBJ2-2,TRBD2,TRBV20-1,few,TGCAGTGCTACTGATAGCGGGGGGGCCACCGGGGAGCTGTTTTTT,CSATDSGGATGELFF